This T cell receptor beta chain was observed in a study of vaccination and CD4 T cells after COVID-19. Treatment defined: roughly ten-day PBMC culture with coronavirus spike peptide pools or control peptides (ViraFEST assay). Germline V CDR1 and CDR2: LNHNV, YYDKDF (reference sequence). CDR3 length: 14 residues. Sequenced with the Oncomine TCR Beta short-read assay was DNA taken from cultured CD4+ T cells. A single record per CDR3 protein comes from TCRdb applying MiXCR to the PCR reads. The sample lists 15,000 to 20,000 distinct CDR3 sequences, roughly 40% occurring once. As for this clonotype: What it binds is not known. Compared with germline, one end of the junction differs, possibly owing to a read error.

The clonotype originates from a human donor who had recovered from COVID-19. The sample taken for sequencing was CD4+ T cells from blood, cultured in vitro. The chain links TRBV15 to TRBJ1-5; unclear D gene. Here the CDR3 DNA reads TGTGCCGCCAGCAGGCAATATAGCAATCAGCCCCAGCATTTT. Translating gives CAASRQYSNQPQHF.